This T cell receptor (beta chain) was identified in a study of T-cell reconstitution after alpha-beta-depleted transplantation in children. The TCRbeta library incorporated unique molecular identifiers. A single record per CDR3 protein comes from TCRdb applying MiXCR to the PCR reads. The sample comprises about 540,000 distinct CDR3 sequences, around 16% of which are singletons, and 2.5% to 4% rests with the top ten. Germline CDR1 is MNHEY and CDR2 is SMNVEV (reference sequence). The length of the CDR3 is 18 residues. V was clipped by 2 bases and J by 2 bases; unmatched bases: 10. Sequenced here: PBMCs from the stem cell graft donor, sampled from the stem cell graft. The chain is built from TRBV27 and TRBJ2-7; 12 nucleotides line up with TRBD2. The sequence came from a human donor who donated a stem cell graft to a child with acute lymphoblastic leukemia. In DNA, the CDR3 is TGTGCCAGCAGTTTACCATTCGCCGGGACTAGCGGGCCCTACGAGCAGTACTTC. This sequence encodes CASSLPFAGTSGPYEQYF.